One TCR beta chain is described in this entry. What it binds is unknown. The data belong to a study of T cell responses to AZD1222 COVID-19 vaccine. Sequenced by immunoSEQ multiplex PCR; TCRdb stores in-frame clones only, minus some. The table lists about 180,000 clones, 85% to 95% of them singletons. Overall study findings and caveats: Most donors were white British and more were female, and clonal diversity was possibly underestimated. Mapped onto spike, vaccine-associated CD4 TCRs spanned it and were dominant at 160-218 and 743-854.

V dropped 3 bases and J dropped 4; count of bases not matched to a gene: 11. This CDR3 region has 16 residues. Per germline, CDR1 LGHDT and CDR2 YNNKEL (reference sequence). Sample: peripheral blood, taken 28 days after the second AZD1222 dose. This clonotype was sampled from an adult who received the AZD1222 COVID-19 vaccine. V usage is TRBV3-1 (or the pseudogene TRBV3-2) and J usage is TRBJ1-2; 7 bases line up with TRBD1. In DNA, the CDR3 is TGTGCCAGCAGCCAGGACAGGACCGAACCCCTCTATGGCTACACCTTC. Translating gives CASSQDRTEPLYGYTF.